The present T cell receptor (beta chain) was sequenced within a study of T cells in Graves' hyperthyroidism and ophthalmopathy. Points from the study as a whole: Most clonotypes that expanded in the thyroid above 0.001 also showed up in blood.

On this clonotype: Its antigen is still unknown.

The germline CDR1 and CDR2 sequences are SEHNR and FQNEAQ (reference sequence). CDR3 length equals 17 residues. The junction had 18 bases not matched to a gene; V was cut back by 5 bases and J by 11 bases. Ophthalmopathy patients showed a Clinical Activity Score of at least 3, NOSPECS grade of at least 4 and duration under 3 months. Clinical symptoms, serum thyroxine and TRAb, thyroid ultrasound and orbital computed tomography together formed the diagnostic basis. The PBMCs studied were ones that came from 9 to 10 ml fresh peripheral blood. RNA transcripts yielded amplified TCR beta CDR3 regions. RT-PCR in the first round (using the HTBI primer set) targeted the TCR CDR3. Using its own MiXCR run on the multiplex PCR reads, TCRdb lists one record per CDR3 protein. The sample lists about 53,000 distinct CDR3 sequences, around half seen once, with 9.5% to 15% in the top ten.

The sequence was obtained from a woman aged 25 to 39 with Graves' ophthalmopathy. Sample: blood. The chain recombines TRBV7-9 with TRBJ2-3, with 11 bases matching TRBD1. The CDR3: CASSQLRTGGADNEQYF. CDR3 DNA sequence: TGTGCCAGCAGCCAATTAAGGACAGGGGGCGCCGACAATGAGCAGTATTTT.